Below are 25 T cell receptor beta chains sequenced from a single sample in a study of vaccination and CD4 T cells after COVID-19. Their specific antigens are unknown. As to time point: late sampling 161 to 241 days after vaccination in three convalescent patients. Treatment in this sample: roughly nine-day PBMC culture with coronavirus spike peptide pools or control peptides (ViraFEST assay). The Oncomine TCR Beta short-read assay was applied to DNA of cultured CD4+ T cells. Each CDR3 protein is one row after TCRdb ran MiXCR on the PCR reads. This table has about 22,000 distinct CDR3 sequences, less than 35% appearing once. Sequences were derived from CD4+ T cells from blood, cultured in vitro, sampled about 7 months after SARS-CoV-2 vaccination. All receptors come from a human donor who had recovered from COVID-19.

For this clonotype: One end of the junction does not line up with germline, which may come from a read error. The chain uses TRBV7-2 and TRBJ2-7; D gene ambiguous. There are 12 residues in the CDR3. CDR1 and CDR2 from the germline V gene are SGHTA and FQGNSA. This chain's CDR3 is CASSLNSYERYF. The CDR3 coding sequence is TGTGCCAGCAGCTTAAACTCCTACGAGCGGTACTTC.

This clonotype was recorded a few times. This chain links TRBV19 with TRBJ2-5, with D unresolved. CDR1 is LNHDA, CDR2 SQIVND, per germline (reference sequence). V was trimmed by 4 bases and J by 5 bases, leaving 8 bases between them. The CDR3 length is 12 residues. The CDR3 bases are TGTGCCAGTAGTAGGGGAACCGAGACCCAGTACTTC. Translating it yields CASSRGTETQYF. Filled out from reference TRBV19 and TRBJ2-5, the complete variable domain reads DGGITQSPKYLFRKEGQNVTLSCEQNLNHDAMYWYRQDPGQGLRLIYYSQIVNDFQKGDIAEGYSVSREKKESFPLTVTSAQKNPTAFYLCASSRGTETQYFGPGTRLLVL.

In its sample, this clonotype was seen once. The CDR3, as DNA: TGTGCCAGCAGTCTACCCCCCGGGACTAGCGGGATTGGGGTGCCCGAGCAGTACTTC. This gives the protein CASSLPPGTSGIGVPEQYF. This chain uses TRBV27 with TRBJ2-7; 13 nucleotides line up with TRBD2. The germline V gene encodes CDR1 MNHEY and CDR2 SMNVEV (reference sequence). With V trimmed by 5 bases and J by 6 bases, 19 bases remained unmatched. The CDR3 consists of 19 residues.

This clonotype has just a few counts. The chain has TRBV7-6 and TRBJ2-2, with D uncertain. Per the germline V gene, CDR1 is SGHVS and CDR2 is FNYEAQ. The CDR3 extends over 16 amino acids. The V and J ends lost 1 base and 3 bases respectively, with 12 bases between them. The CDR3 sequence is CASSLESTSYTGELFF. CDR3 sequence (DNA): TGTGCCAGCAGCTTAGAGTCCACCAGCTACACCGGGGAGCTGTTTTTT.

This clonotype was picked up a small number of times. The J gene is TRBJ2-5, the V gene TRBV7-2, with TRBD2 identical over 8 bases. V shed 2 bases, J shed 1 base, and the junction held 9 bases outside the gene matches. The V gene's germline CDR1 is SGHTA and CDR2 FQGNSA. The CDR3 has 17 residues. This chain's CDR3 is CASSLMGLAGSQETQYF. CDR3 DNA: TGTGCCAGCAGCTTAATGGGTCTAGCGGGTTCCCAAGAGACCCAGTACTTC.

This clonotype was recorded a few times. The CDR3 region is CASSLRAGWPQHF. The CDR3 DNA is TGTGCCAGCAGTCTCAGGGCAGGATGGCCCCAGCATTTT. V is TRBV28 and J is TRBJ1-5; a weak D match, TRBD1 (5 bases). From germline, CDR1 is MDHEN and CDR2 SYDVKM. V lost 5 bases and J lost 9, with 14 bases in between. The CDR3 is 13 residues long.

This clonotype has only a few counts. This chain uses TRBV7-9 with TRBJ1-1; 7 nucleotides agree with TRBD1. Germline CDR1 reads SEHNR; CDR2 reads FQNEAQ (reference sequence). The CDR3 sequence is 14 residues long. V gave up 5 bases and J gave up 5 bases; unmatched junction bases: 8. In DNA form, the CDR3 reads TGTGCCAGCAGCCCGAGCTTACAGGGGACTGAAGCTTTCTTT. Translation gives CASSPSLQGTEAFF.

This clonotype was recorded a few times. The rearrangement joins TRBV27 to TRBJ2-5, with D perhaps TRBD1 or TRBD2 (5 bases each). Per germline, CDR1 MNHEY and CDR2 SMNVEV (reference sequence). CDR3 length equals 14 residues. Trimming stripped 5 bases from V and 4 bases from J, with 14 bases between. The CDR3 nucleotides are TGTGCCAGCAGTCTGGACCGAGGGGCAGAGACCCAGTACTTC. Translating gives CASSLDRGAETQYF.

CDR3 DNA: TGTGCCAGTAGTCCTAGCGCGACAGGCGCCTACGAGCAGTACTTC. Amino acid sequence: CASSPSATGAYEQYF. The chain has TRBV19 and TRBJ2-7, with D perhaps being TRBD1 or TRBD2 (6 bases each). Between the trimmed V and J ends, which lost 5 bases and 2 bases, there was a span of 16 bases. This CDR3 contains 15 residues. The germline CDR1 and CDR2 sequences are LNHDA and SQIVND (reference sequence).

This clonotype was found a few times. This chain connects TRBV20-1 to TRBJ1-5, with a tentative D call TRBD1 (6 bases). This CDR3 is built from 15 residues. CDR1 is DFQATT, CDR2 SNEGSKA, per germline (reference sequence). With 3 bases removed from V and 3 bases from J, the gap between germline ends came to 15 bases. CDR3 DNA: TGCAGTGCTAGCGGGGGCCGATACCTCAATCAGCCCCAGCATTTT. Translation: CSASGGRYLNQPQHF.

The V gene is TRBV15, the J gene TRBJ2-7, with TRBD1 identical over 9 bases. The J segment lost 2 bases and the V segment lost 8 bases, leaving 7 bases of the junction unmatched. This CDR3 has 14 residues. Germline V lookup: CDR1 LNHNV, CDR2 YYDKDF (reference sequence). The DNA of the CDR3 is TGTGCCACCGGCCGGGACAGGGCTGCCTACGAGCAGTACTTC. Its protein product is CATGRDRAAYEQYF. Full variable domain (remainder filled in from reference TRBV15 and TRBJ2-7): DAMVIQNPRYQVTQFGKPVTLSCSQTLNHNVMYWYQQKSSQAPKLLFHYYDKDFNNEADTPDNFQSRRPNTSFCFLDIRSPGLGDTAMYLCATGRDRAAYEQYFGPGTRLTVT.

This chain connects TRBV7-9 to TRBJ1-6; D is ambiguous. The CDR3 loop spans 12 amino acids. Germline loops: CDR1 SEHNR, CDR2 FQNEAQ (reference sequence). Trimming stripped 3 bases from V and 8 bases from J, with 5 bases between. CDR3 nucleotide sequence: TGTGCCAGCAGCTTTGACGATTCACCCCTCCACTTT. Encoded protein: CASSFDDSPLHF. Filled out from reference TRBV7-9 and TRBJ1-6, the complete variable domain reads DTGVSQNPRHKITKRGQNVTFRCDPISEHNRLYWYRQTLGQGPEFLTYFQNEAQLEKSRLLSDRFSAERPKGSFSTLEIQRTEQGDSAMYLCASSFDDSPLHFGNGTRLTVT.

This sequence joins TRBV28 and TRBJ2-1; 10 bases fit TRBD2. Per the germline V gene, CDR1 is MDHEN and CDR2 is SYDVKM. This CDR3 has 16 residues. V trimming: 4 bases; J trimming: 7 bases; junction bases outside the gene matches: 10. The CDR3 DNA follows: TGTGCCAGCAGTTCCGCTAGCGCTAGCGGGAGAAATGAGCAGTTCTTC. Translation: CASSSASASGRNEQFF.

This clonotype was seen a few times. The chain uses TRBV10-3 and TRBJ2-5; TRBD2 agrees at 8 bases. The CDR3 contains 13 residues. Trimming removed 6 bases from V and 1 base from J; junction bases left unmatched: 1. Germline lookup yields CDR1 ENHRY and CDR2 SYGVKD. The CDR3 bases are TGTGCCATCAGCGGGGGGGTCCAAGAGACCCAGTACTTC. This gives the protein CAISGGVQETQYF.

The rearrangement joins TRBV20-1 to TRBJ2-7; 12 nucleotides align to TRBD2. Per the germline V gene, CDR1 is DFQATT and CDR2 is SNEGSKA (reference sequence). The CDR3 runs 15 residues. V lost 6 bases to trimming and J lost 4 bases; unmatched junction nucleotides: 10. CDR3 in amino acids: CSAPVGLAGRYEQYF. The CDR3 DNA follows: TGCAGTGCACCGGTAGGACTAGCGGGACGGTACGAGCAGTACTTC.

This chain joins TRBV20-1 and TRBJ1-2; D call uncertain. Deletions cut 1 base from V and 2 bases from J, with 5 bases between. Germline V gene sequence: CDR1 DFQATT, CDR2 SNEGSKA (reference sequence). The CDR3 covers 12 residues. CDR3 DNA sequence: TGCAGTGCTAGAGGGGAGAACTATGGCTACACCTTC. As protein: CSARGENYGYTF.

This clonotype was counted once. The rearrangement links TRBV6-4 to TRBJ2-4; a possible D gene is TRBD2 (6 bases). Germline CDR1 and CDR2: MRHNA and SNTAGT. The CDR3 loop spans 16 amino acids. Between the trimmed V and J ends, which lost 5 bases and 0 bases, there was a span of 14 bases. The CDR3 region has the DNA TGTGCCAGCAGTAACCCAGCGGGCCTAGCCAAAAACATTCAGTACTTC. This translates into CASSNPAGLAKNIQYF.

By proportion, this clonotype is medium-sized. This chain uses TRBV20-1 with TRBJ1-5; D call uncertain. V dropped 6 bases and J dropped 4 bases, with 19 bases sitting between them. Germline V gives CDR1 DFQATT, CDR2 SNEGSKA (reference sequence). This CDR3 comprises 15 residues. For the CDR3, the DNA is TGCAGTGCCCCCCCGGGAGGGATGACAAATCAGCCCCAGCATTTT. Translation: CSAPPGGMTNQPQHF.

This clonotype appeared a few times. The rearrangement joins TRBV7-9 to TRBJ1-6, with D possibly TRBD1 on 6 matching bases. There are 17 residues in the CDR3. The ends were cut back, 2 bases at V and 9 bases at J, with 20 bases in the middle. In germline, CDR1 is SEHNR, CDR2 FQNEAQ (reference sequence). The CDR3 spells CASSLISPYRAASPLHF. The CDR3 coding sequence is TGTGCCAGCAGCTTAATTTCCCCCTACAGGGCGGCTTCACCCCTCCACTTT.

In DNA, the CDR3 is TGTGCCAGCAGCTCGGAGGGCCAAGAGACCCAGTACTTC. Translation: CASSSEGQETQYF. V usage is TRBV5-4 and J usage is TRBJ2-5, with D possibly being TRBD2 (6 bases). Germline CDR1 and CDR2: SGHNT and YYREEE (reference sequence). The CDR3 length is 13 residues. V lost 3 bases, J lost 1 base, and 7 bases lay in between.

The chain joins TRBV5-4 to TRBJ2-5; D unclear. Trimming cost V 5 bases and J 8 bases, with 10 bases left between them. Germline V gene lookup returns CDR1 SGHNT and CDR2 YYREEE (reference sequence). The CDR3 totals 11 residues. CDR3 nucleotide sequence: TGTGCCAGCAGTGCGTCTAAAACCCAGTACTTC. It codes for CASSASKTQYF.

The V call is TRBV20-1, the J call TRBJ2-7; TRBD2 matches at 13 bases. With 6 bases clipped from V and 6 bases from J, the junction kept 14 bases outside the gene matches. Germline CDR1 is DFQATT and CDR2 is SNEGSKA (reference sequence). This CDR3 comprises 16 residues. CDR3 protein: CSALGGLAGEVGEQYF. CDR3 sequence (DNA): TGCAGTGCCCTTGGTGGACTAGCGGGGGAGGTCGGCGAGCAGTACTTC.

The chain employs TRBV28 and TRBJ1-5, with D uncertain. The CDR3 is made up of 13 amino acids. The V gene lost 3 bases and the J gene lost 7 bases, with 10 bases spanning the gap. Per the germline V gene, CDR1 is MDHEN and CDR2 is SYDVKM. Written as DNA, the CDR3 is TGTGCCAGCAGTTTGGAAGGATACCAGCCCCAGCATTTT. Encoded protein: CASSLEGYQPQHF.

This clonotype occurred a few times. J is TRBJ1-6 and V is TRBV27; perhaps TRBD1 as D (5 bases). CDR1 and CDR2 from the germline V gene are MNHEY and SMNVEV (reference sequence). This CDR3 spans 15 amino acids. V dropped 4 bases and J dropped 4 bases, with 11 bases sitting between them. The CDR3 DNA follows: TGTGCCAGCAGTTATCGGGACGGATATAATTCACCCCTCCACTTT. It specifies CASSYRDGYNSPLHF.

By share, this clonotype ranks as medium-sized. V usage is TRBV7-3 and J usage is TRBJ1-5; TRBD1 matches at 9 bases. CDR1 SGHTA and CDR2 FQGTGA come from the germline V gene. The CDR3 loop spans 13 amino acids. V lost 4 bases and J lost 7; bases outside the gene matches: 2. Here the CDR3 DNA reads TGTGCCAGCAGCTCGGACAGGGGCCAGCCCCAGCATTTT. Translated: CASSSDRGQPQHF.